This T cell receptor (beta chain) was captured in a study of neurological immune-mediated disorders. This CDR3 comprises 14 residues. Trimming cost V 7 bases and J 6 bases, with 16 bases left between them. This clonotype was recorded many times. Documented time point: longitudinal time-point 3. PBMCs numbering 2 million and stored at -80 C yielded the unsorted libraries. The cDNA came from 5'RACE, which used 10-nucleotide random UMIs. Each sequencing run yielded over 170 million TCR-beta sequences from 15-18 subjects. TCRdb fed the 5' RACE reads into MiXCR, producing one record per CDR3 protein. This table has fewer than 50,000 distinct CDR3 sequences, approximately 12% appearing once.

The V and J genes are TRBV12-3 or TRBV12-4 and TRBJ2-1, with D unclear. The sequenced material came from PBMCs. The source is a male donor with HTLV-1-associated myelopathy (HAM/TSP). CDR3 in amino acids: CASTPGLRGNEQFF. The DNA of the CDR3 is TGTGCCAGCACCCCCGGGCTAAGAGGCAATGAGCAGTTCTTC.